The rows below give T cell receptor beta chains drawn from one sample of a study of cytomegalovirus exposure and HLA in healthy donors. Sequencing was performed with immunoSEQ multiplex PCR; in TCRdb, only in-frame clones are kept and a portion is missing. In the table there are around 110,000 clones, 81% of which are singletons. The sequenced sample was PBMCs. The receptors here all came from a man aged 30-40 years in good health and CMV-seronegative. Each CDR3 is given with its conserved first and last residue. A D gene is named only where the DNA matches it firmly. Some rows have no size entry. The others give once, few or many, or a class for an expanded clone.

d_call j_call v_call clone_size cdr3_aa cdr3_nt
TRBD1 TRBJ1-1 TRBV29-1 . CSGSQGVEYTEAFF TGCAGCGGCTCGCAGGGGGTCGAGTACACTGAAGCTTTCTTT
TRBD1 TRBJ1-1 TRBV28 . CASRPGGGGTEAFF TGTGCCAGCAGACCAGGGGGTGGGGGCACTGAAGCTTTCTTT
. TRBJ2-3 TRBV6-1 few CASSDDQHLYRTDTQYF TGTGCCAGCAGTGATGATCAACACCTTTACAGGACAGATACGCAGTATTTT
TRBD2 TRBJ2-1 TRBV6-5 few CASSYSSGGAGEQFF TGTGCCAGCAGTTACTCAAGCGGGGGGGCGGGGGAGCAGTTCTTC
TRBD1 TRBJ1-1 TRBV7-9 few CASVIPTGKNTEAFF TGTGCCAGCGTGATTCCGACAGGGAAGAACACTGAAGCTTTCTTT
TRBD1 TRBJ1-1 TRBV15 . CATSRDKQGSTEAFF TGTGCCACCAGCAGAGATAAACAGGGGAGTACTGAAGCTTTCTTT
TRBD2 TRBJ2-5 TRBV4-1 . CASSPGGREGPKTQYF TGCGCCAGCAGCCCAGGGGGGCGGGAGGGCCCTAAGACCCAGTACTTC
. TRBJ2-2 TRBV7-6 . CASSLGPSGGELFF TGTGCCAGCAGCTTAGGCCCCTCCGGGGGGGAGCTGTTTTTT
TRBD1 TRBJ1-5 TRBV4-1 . CASSQLDRSNQPQHF TGCGCCAGCAGCCAACTGGACAGGAGCAATCAGCCCCAGCATTTT
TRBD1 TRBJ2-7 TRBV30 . CAWSYGQGLDYEQYF TGTGCCTGGAGTTACGGACAGGGGTTGGACTACGAGCAGTACTTC
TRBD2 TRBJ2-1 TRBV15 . CATSRDASGGDEQFF TGTGCCACCAGCAGAGATGCTAGCGGGGGGGATGAGCAGTTCTTC
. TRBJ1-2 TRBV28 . CASSLRGEDYGYTF TGTGCCAGCAGTCTCAGGGGAGAAGACTATGGCTACACCTTC